The clone carrying this T cell receptor (beta chain) showed up just a few times. The sample comes from a study of blood T cell repertoires in COVID-19. About the study: The study drew acute and convalescent COVID-19 samples from the United States, Italy and Spain.

Source study methods: Quantification of nucleated cells was approximated via reference gene primer amplification. Sequencing used immunoSEQ multiplex PCR; TCRdb keeps in-frame clones, though not all of them. V, J and clone size reflect that table, while D and trimming were determined from the DNA. The repertoire holds about 120,000 clones, with approximately 90% as singletons. In germline, CDR1 is MGHRA, CDR2 YSYEKL. V was pared by 0 bases and J by 2 bases, with 11 bases between. The CDR3 has 15 residues. Enrollment of patients from Seattle took place during active infection, with longitudinal follow-up.

Source material: peripheral blood. This sequence was found in a man aged 55 to 70 with COVID-19, enrolled during active disease. The rearrangement links TRBV4-1 to TRBJ2-7; D perhaps matches TRBD1 (5 bases). In DNA form, the CDR3 reads TGCGCCAGCAGCCAAGACCGGACACCCACCTACGAGCAGTACTTC. Translated: CASSQDRTPTYEQYF.